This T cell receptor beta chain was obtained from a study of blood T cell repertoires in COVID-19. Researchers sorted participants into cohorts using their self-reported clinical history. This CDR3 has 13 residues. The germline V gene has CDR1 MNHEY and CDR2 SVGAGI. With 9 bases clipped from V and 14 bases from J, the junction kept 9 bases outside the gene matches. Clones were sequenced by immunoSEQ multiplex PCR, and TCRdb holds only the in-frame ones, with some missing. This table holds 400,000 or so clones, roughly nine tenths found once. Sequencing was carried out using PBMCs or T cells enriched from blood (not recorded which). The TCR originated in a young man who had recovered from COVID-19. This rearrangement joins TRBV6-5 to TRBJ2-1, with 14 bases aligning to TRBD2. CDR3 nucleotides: TGTGCCAGTCGGACTAGCGGGGGGCCTACCGAGTTCTTC. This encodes CASRTSGGPTEFF.